Included here is one T cell receptor beta chain sequence, with context. This entry belongs to a study of T cell changes during pregnancy in multiple sclerosis. Measured with immunoSEQ multiplex PCR; TCRdb has only the in-frame clones, and not every one. Among approximately 61,000 clones listed, roughly 90% were seen once. Germline CDR1 SGHTA, CDR2 FQGTGA. This CDR3 spans 13 amino acids. The V end lost 5 bases, the J end lost 4 bases, and 11 bases lay between the germline ends. This rearrangement joins TRBV7-3 to TRBJ1-1; possibly TRBD1 for D (5 bases). The sequencing used peripheral blood, collected in the first trimester of pregnancy. This sequence was found in a female donor in good health, enrolled as a control in a pregnancy study. CDR3 amino acids: CASSIEQGTEAFF. The DNA of the CDR3 is TGTGCCAGCAGCATTGAGCAGGGCACTGAAGCTTTCTTT.